This T cell receptor beta chain was sequenced for a study of shared clonotypes between healthy human individuals (dated by TCRdb to 2018 to 2021). General notes on the study: A few men and two women, aged 18 to 49 years, made up the cohort. For each donor, CD4 naive and CD4 memory were each run on three plates, CD8 naive on two plates, and CD8 memory on one plate. Blood TCR repertoires of 5 or 6 healthy adults were deeply sequenced to estimate repertoire size and the extent of clonotype sharing between individuals. To increase sequencing depth and limit assay-specific biases, TCR repertoire library preparation and sequencing were carried out by different laboratories using diverse techniques. Between about 0.85 and 10 billion PBMCs per donor were obtained by leukapheresis. Paper-wide results and their limitations: Larger estimated clonotype richness was generally found for naive subsets than for memory subsets. Sampling was restricted to blood, and TCR repertoires in tissue are likely to differ from TCR repertoires in blood. Pairwise subsampling indicated that sequencing depth was expected to affect the degree of clonotype sharing among donors. Across four donors, approximately 5% of naive CD4, roughly 3.5% of naive CD8, about 2% of memory CD4, and approximately 0.42% of memory CD8 clonotypes were shared. Clonotypes shared by all four sorted-subset donors showed higher generation probabilities than non-shared clonotypes. Because the study included only a small number of donors, the genetic and exposure-history diversity represented was limited. Even with the large sequencing depth, rarefaction of the sorted-subset datasets indicated that sequencing was incomplete.

As encoded in the germline V gene, CDR1 is SGHDT while CDR2 is YYEEEE. The CDR3 sequence holds 16 residues, the cysteine and phenylalanine included. Only the CDR3 DNA stays, 48 bases, in frame from base 1. Compared with germline, V lacks 0 bases and J lacks 2 bases; bases without a gene match: 5. As to this clone: The target of this receptor is not known. Per-base quality was not reported, and no clone a single base away is much larger than it.

Using the deep immunoSEQ assay, multiplex PCR amplified TCR CDR3 regions from genomic DNA. Extracted genomic DNA from each cell subset was distributed evenly across all wells of several immunoSEQ 96-well plates, and each plate was treated as a replicate. For sorted subsets, each replicate PCR was loaded with around 220 ng genomic DNA, equivalent to 30,000 to 35,000 T cell genomes. Purified libraries were measured with a Qubit 3.0 fluorometer, size-checked on a Bioanalyzer 2100, and measured again with the KAPA Library Quantification kit. Each immunoSEQ 96-well plate was sequenced on its own single-read 150-cycle Illumina NextSeq 550 flow cell. The authors' pipeline ran thus. Because the immunoSEQ output included only junctional sequences and no quality scores, the filtering could not be the same as the filtering used for full-length reads. To assign V/J genes and CDR3, sequences were annotated against IMGT germline references using PyIR, a Python wrapper for IgBLAST v1.9. Reads were filtered out if the reads had weak V/J assignments (E-value above 1e-6), no CDR3, stop codons, out-of-frame junctions, or ambiguous translated residues. V3J clonotypes were defined as sequences sharing an identical inferred V gene, J gene, and CDR3 amino acid sequence. Percentage overlap between repertoires was computed as shared unique clonotypes divided by the size of the smaller repertoire. RTK rarefaction, the Chao1 estimator, and Recon v2.1 estimates of unobserved clonotypes were used to assess repertoire richness. For all TCRbeta clonotypes obtained by the gDNA method from a handful of donors, generation probabilities were computed with OLGA. TCRdb limited this immuneACCESS table to in-frame rearrangements with V and J called. A share of clones is missing; checked studies link under half to unresolved V genes, and the rest is unexplained. V, J and clone size were drawn from that table, and D and trimming were deduced from the DNA. The sample has approximately 2,000,000 clones on record, over 85% of them singletons. Roughly 1.7% of the sample belongs to the ten largest clones.

For the CD8 naive samples, CD45RO-negative cells were positively selected for CCR7, yielding a CD45RA+CCR7+ population from which TemRA cells were excluded. The donors were healthy, HIV-negative adults with no recently reported acute infections or vaccinations. All donors were Caucasian adults living in Nashville, Tennessee, USA. Blood was obtained by leukapheresis, after which PBMCs were separated by Ficoll-Histopaque density gradient centrifugation and cryopreserved in liquid nitrogen vapor phase. Analytical flow cytometry was used to check the purity and quantity of each magnetically sorted T cell population. Genomic DNA was isolated from each sorted fraction and quantified by UV absorbance on a Nanodrop 2000c.

The chain links TRBV5-6 with TRBJ2-1; TRBD2 lines up with 7 middle nucleotides. Input material: naive CD8+ T cells from PBMCs. Sample cell subset or site, as interpreted from the label and publication: CD45RA+CCR7+. This clonotype was sampled from a man aged 18 to 35 in good health. Some clones in this sample may be carry-over from other donors' samples. Here the CDR3 is given as CASSLGGGKPYNEQFF. In nucleotides, the sequence is TGTGCCAGCAGCTTGGGCGGGGGAAAGCCCTACAATGAGCAGTTCTTC.